One sample yielded the 12 T cell receptor beta chains listed below, sequenced in a study of blood T cell repertoires in COVID-19. Sequenced by immunoSEQ multiplex PCR; TCRdb stores in-frame clones only, minus some. The table lists 95,000 to 120,000 clones, roughly 85% of them singletons. Sequencing was performed on peripheral blood. The receptors were gathered from a man aged 40-55 years with acute or convalescent COVID-19.

With respect to this clone: One end of the junction does not line up with germline, which may come from a read error. CDR3 sequence (DNA): TGTGCCAGCAGCCGTGACTACCATGAGCAGTTCTTC. Translated: CASSRDYHEQFF. The rearrangement joins TRBV9 to TRBJ2-1, with a possible D match to TRBD2 (5 bases). Germline CDR1 and CDR2: SGDLS and YYNGEE. This CDR3 comprises 12 residues.

This clone was detected once. V usage is TRBV19 and J usage is TRBJ1-4; D uncertain. Germline lookup yields CDR1 LNHDA and CDR2 SQIVND (reference sequence). V dropped 1 base and J dropped 8 bases, with 11 bases sitting between them. The CDR3 spans 14 residues. The DNA of the CDR3 is TGTGCCAGTAGTATAGGCCCGGCGAGGGAAAAACTGTTTTTT. It translates to CASSIGPAREKLFF.

The rearrangement joins TRBV12-3 or TRBV12-4 to TRBJ2-7, with D possibly matching TRBD1 (6 bases). The CDR3 runs to 13 residues. V shed 5 bases and J shed 3 bases, with 11 bases lying between them. CDR3 in amino acids: CASSNGQYYEQYF. For the CDR3, the DNA is TGTGCCAGCAGTAATGGACAGTACTACGAGCAGTACTTC.

This rearrangement joins TRBV30 to TRBJ1-2; TRBD1 matches at 7 bases. V shed 2 bases, J shed 8 bases, and the junction held 5 bases outside the gene matches. CDR3 length: 12 amino acids. Per germline, CDR1 GTSNPN and CDR2 SVGIG (reference sequence). The CDR3 region is CAWSRDSRGYTF. CDR3 DNA: TGTGCCTGGAGTCGGGACAGTCGCGGCTACACCTTC.

The V and J genes are TRBV3-1 (or the pseudogene TRBV3-2) and TRBJ1-3; D unclear. CDR1 and CDR2 (germline): LGHDT, YNNKEL (reference sequence). Trimming took off 8 bases at V and 0 bases at J, with 11 bases between the two ends. There are 14 residues in the CDR3. Here the CDR3 DNA reads TGTGCCAGCCTGGACTCTTCCTCTGGAAACACCATATATTTT. Residues: CASLDSSSGNTIYF.

V usage is TRBV5-1 and J usage is TRBJ2-2; 7 bases are shared with TRBD1. The V segment lost 5 bases and the J segment 1 base; nucleotides outside the gene matches: 8. Germline lookup yields CDR1 SGHRS and CDR2 YFSETQ. This CDR3 contains 16 residues. The CDR3 bases are TGCGCCAGCAGGGATGCCAACAGGGGGAACACCGGGGAGCTGTTTTTT. Translating gives CASRDANRGNTGELFF.

This clone was counted a single time. This chain joins TRBV7-2 and TRBJ2-5, with 7 nucleotides matching TRBD2. Germline V gives CDR1 SGHTA, CDR2 FQGNSA. CDR3 length: 14 residues. V lost 5 bases and J lost 1; bases outside the gene matches: 4. The CDR3, as DNA: TGTGCCAGCAGCCGGAGCGGGGTCCAAGAGACCCAGTACTTC. Amino acid sequence: CASSRSGVQETQYF.

The chain is built from TRBV5-1 and TRBJ2-3, with a weak D call TRBD1 (5 bases). Germline CDR1 SGHRS, CDR2 YFSETQ. Trimming removed 0 bases at V and 4 bases at J, with 9 bases between. The CDR3 covers 14 residues. CDR3 DNA: TGCGCCAGCAGCTTGGAGGGCAGGGCAGATACGCAGTATTTT. The encoded protein is CASSLEGRADTQYF.

V gene TRBV27 combines with J gene TRBJ2-7; possible D gene TRBD2, 5 bases. V was pared by 3 bases and J by 2 bases, with 11 bases between. In germline, CDR1 is MNHEY, CDR2 SMNVEV (reference sequence). The CDR3 is made up of 14 amino acids. This CDR3 reads CASSLRAPTYEQYF. Here the CDR3 DNA reads TGTGCCAGCAGTTTGAGGGCCCCAACCTACGAGCAGTACTTC.

The chain employs TRBV7-2 and TRBJ1-1; 7 bases agree with TRBD1. Trimming took 4 bases from V and 6 from J; bases not matched to a gene: 5. The germline V gene encodes CDR1 SGHTA and CDR2 FQGNSA. The CDR3 is 13 residues long. The CDR3 region is CASSSDRAAEAFF. The CDR3, as DNA: TGTGCCAGCAGCTCTGACAGGGCCGCTGAAGCTTTCTTT.

This sequence joins TRBV24-1 and TRBJ2-3, with 8 bases aligning to TRBD1. CDR1 and CDR2 (germline): KGHDR, SFDVKD. The CDR3 loop spans 14 amino acids. The V and J ends lost 4 bases and 6 bases, in that order; junction bases with no gene match: 5. This chain's CDR3 is CATSDRQGRDTQYF. The DNA for the CDR3 is TGTGCCACCAGTGACCGACAGGGGCGGGATACGCAGTATTTT.

The V and J genes are TRBV12-3 or TRBV12-4 and TRBJ1-6, with D perhaps TRBD1 (5 bases). CDR3 length: 13 amino acids. V lost 7 bases to trimming and J lost 1 base, with 5 bases between them. The DNA for the CDR3 is TGTGCCAGCACAGGGTCCTATAATTCACCCCTCCACTTT. This encodes CASTGSYNSPLHF.